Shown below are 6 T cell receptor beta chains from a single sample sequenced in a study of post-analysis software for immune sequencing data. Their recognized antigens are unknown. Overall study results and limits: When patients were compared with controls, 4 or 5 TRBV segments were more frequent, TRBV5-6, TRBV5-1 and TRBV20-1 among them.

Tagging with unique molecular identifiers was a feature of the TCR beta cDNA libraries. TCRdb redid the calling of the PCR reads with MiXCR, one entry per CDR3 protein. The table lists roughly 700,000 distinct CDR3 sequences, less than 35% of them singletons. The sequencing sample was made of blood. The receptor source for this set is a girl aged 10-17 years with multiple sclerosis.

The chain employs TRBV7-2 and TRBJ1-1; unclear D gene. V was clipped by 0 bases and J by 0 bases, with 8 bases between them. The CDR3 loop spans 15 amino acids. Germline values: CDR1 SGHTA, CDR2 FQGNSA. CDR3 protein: CASSLADTLNTEAFF. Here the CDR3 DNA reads TGTGCCAGCAGCTTAGCTGACACCTTGAACACTGAAGCTTTCTTT.

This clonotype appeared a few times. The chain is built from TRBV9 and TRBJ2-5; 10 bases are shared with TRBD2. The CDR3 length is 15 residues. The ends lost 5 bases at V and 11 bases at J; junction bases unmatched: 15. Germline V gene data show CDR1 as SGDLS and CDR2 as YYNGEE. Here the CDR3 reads CASSDLAGDDNEQYF. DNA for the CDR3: TGTGCCAGCAGTGATCTAGCGGGAGACGACAATGAGCAGTACTTC.

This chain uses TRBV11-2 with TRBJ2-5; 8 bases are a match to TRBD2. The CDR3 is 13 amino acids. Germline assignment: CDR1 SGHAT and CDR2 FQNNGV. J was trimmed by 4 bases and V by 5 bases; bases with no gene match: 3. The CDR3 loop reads CASSTGGGETQYF. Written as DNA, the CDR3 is TGTGCCAGCAGCACGGGGGGGGGAGAGACCCAGTACTTC.

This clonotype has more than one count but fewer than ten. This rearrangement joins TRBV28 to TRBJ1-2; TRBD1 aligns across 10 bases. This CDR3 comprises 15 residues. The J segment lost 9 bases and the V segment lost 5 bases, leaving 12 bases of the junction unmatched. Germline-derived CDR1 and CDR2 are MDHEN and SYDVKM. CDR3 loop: CASSPNPTGQGSYTF. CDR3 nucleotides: TGTGCCAGCAGTCCGAACCCTACGGGACAGGGGAGCTACACCTTC.

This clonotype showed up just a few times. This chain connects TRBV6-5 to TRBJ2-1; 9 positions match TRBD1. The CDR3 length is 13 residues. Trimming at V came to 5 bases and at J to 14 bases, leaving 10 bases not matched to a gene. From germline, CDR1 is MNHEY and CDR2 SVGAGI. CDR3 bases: TGTGCCAGCAGTCCTGACACCCGGGACAGGGAGTTCTTC. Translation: CASSPDTRDREFF.

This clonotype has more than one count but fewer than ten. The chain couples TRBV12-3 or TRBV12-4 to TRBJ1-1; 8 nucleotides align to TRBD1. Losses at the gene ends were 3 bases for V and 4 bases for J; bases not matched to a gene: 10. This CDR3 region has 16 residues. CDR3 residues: CASSFHQGAVGTEAFF. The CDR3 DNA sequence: TGTGCCAGCAGTTTTCATCAGGGGGCAGTTGGCACTGAAGCTTTCTTT.